A selection of T cell receptor beta chains follows, all from one sample in a study of CD8 T cells in ankylosing spondylitis. TCRdb re-derived calls from the 5' RACE reads in MiXCR, one entry per CDR3 protein. Of 750,000 to 850,000 distinct CDR3 sequences in the sample, about 11% were seen once. Material for sequencing was blood, either unsorted or a sorted T cell fraction (not recorded which). Receptors were obtained from a male donor with ankylosing spondylitis. The CDR3 runs from the conserved cysteine through the conserved F or W. A D gene is named only where the DNA matches it firmly. The size entry is marked missing in some rows and otherwise reads once, few, many or a size class.

>TRBV20-1|.|TRBJ2-1|few
TGCAGTGCTAGAGGGGGACCGATCTACAATGAGCAGTTCTTC
CSARGGPIYNEQFF
>TRBV7-2|.|TRBJ1-2|many
TGTGCCAGCAGCTGGGACCTCGACTCGGGCTACACCTTC
CASSWDLDSGYTF
>TRBV9|.|TRBJ2-7|.
TGTGCCAGCAGCGCGGGGGCAGATCCCTACGAGCAGTACTTC
CASSAGADPYEQYF
>TRBV7-9|TRBD1|TRBJ2-3|.
TGTGCCAGCAGCTTAGAAGGGGGCTGGGGAGATACGCAGTATTTT
CASSLEGGWGDTQYF
>TRBV6-4|.|TRBJ2-3|.
TGTGCCAGCAGTGCTACGGCCATTCGCACAGATACGCAGTATTTT
CASSATAIRTDTQYF
>TRBV20-1|.|TRBJ1-2|.
TGCAGTTCCCTACGAGGGGGGGTCTATGGCTACACCTTC
CSSLRGGVYGYTF
>TRBV10-3|.|TRBJ1-1|.
TGTGCCATCAGGGACACATTAGAAGCTTTCTTT
CAIRDTLEAFF
>TRBV5-6|.|TRBJ2-7|few
TGTGCCAGCACCTTTTCAGGGATTTTTACCCACGAGCAGTACTTC
CASTFSGIFTHEQYF
>TRBV5-1|.|TRBJ1-4|.
TGCGCCAGCACTCCGGCCGGGGGCACTAATGAAAAACTGTTTTTT
CASTPAGGTNEKLFF
>TRBV20-1|.|TRBJ1-3|few
TGCAGTGCTAGATCGCCGTCGAGCTCTGGAAACACCATATATTTT
CSARSPSSSGNTIYF
>TRBV20-1|.|TRBJ2-3|many
TGCAGTGCTAGTCGGGGGCGGTGGGGAGATACGCAGTATTTT
CSASRGRWGDTQYF
>TRBV5-1|.|TRBJ1-6|many
TGCGCCAGCAGCGGGTCGGTCAGGGCCTCACCCCTCCACTTT
CASSGSVRASPLHF
>TRBV20-1|TRBD2|TRBJ2-7|.
TGCAGTGCTCGGGGACTAGCGGGCTATCGGGAGCAGTACTTC
CSARGLAGYREQYF
>TRBV29-1|.|TRBJ2-7|few
TGCAGCGTTGAAGGGTCGGGGACCTTCTACGAGCAGTACTTC
CSVEGSGTFYEQYF
>TRBV11-2|TRBD1|TRBJ1-1|many
TGTGCCAGCAGCTCTGACAGGGGCACTGAAGCTTTCTTT
CASSSDRGTEAFF
>TRBV29-1|TRBD1|TRBJ1-2|few
TGCAGCGTTGATCCCACTACAGGGGAGGATGGCTACACCTTC
CSVDPTTGEDGYTF
>TRBV7-2|.|TRBJ2-1|.
TGTGCCAGCAGCTTAGGCCCGGGCGGCAGCAAGCAGTTCTTC
CASSLGPGGSKQFF
>TRBV5-1|.|TRBJ2-1|few
TGCGCCAGCAGCTTGAGGGGCAGAAACCTCTACAATGAGCAGTTCTTC
CASSLRGRNLYNEQFF
>TRBV6-1|.|TRBJ2-5|many
TGTGCCAGCAGCCCCTGGCTACAAGAGACCCAGTACTTC
CASSPWLQETQYF
>TRBV5-1|TRBD2|TRBJ2-1|many
TGCGCCAGCAGCACCGGGACTAGCGACAATGAGCAGTTCTTC
CASSTGTSDNEQFF
>TRBV7-9|.|TRBJ1-4|few
TGTGCCAGCAGCTTAGAGGACCCAACAACTAATGAAAAACTGTTTTTT
CASSLEDPTTNEKLFF
>TRBV5-4|.|TRBJ2-5|few
TGTGCCAGCAGCTTGAAAGATAAACTCGGCCTACAGTACTTC
CASSLKDKLGLQYF
>TRBV10-3|TRBD1|TRBJ1-4|few
TGTGCCATCAGGGGGACAGGAACTAATGAAAAACTGTTTTTT
CAIRGTGTNEKLFF
>TRBV28|.|TRBJ1-5|few
TGTGCCAGCAGGGGGGGGTATAGCAATCAGCCCCAGCATTTT
CASRGGYSNQPQHF
>TRBV14|.|TRBJ2-7|.
TGTGCCACCCGACAGGGACTATCCTACGAGCAGTACTTC
CATRQGLSYEQYF
>TRBV4-3|.|TRBJ2-3|few
TGCGCCAGCAGCCAAGAGGCTATAGGGGATACGCAGTATTTT
CASSQEAIGDTQYF
>TRBV12-3/TRBV12-4|.|TRBJ2-1|few
TGTGCCAGCAGTTTAGCGCAGCTGAGCTCCTACAATGAGCAGTTCTTC
CASSLAQLSSYNEQFF
>TRBV9|.|TRBJ1-1|.
TGTGCCAGCAGCGTTGGCTGGGGGGCAAACACTGAAGCTTTCTTT
CASSVGWGANTEAFF
>TRBV20-1|TRBD1|TRBJ2-5|few
TGCAGTGAACTGAGGGGGCCCGAAGAGACCCAGTACTTC
CSELRGPEETQYF
>TRBV6-2/TRBV6-3|.|TRBJ1-2|few
TGTGCCAGCAGAGACAGCATTACGTACTATGGCTACACCTTC
CASRDSITYYGYTF
>TRBV6-1|.|TRBJ1-2|.
TGTGCCAGCAGTGAAGCGTTCAGGTCCTATGGCTACACCTTC
CASSEAFRSYGYTF
>TRBV5-4|TRBD2|TRBJ2-1|.
TGTGCCAGCAGTGCGGGAGACTCCTACAATGAGCAGTTCTTC
CASSAGDSYNEQFF
>TRBV5-1|.|TRBJ1-2|few
TGCGCCAGCAGCCCCGGGGAGCCAGGAGGCTACACCTTC
CASSPGEPGGYTF
>TRBV9|.|TRBJ2-4|many
TGTGCCAGCAGCGTAGGAACTAGTCACCTAGCCAAAAACATTCAGTACTTC
CASSVGTSHLAKNIQYF
>TRBV6-6|.|TRBJ1-3|.
TGTGCCAGCAGTTACGACCGAGGAAACACCATATATTTT
CASSYDRGNTIYF
>TRBV5-1|.|TRBJ1-3|.
TGCGCCAGCAGCTTGGAAGGGGACGGGAACACCATATATTTT
CASSLEGDGNTIYF
>TRBV6-1|.|TRBJ2-3|few
TGTGCCAGCAGTGAAGGGGTGTTGGGCACAGATACGCAGTATTTT
CASSEGVLGTDTQYF
>TRBV20-1|.|TRBJ2-1|.
TGCAGTGCTAGCACGCCCTCCTACAATGAGCAGTTCTTC
CSASTPSYNEQFF
>TRBV24-1|TRBD1|TRBJ1-1|many
TGTGCCACCGCGGGAAGGACAGGGGGCAGCGCTGAAGCTTTCTTT
CATAGRTGGSAEAFF
>TRBV7-9|TRBD1|TRBJ2-1|.
TGTGCCAGCAGCCCAGGGGGAAGTGCCTACAATGAGCAGTTCTTC
CASSPGGSAYNEQFF
>TRBV24-1|TRBD1|TRBJ1-1|few
TGTGCCACCAGTGCAACGACAGGGGGAAACACTGAAGCTTTCTTT
CATSATTGGNTEAFF
>TRBV15|.|TRBJ2-1|many
TGTGCCACCAGCAGAGTAGGCGGGAACGTGTACAATGAGCAGTTCTTC
CATSRVGGNVYNEQFF
>TRBV24-1|TRBD2|TRBJ2-3|few
TGTGCCACAAATAGCGGGGGGGAGGCAGATACGCAGTATTTT
CATNSGGEADTQYF
>TRBV12-3/TRBV12-4|.|TRBJ1-1|many
TGTGCCAGCCAAGTTTCGGGGGATGGGGAAGCTTTCTTT
CASQVSGDGEAFF
>TRBV9|.|TRBJ2-2|.
TGTGCCAGCAGCTCCGGGATCAACACCGGGGAGCTGTTTTTT
CASSSGINTGELFF
>TRBV7-6|.|TRBJ1-1|.
TGTGCCAGCAGCTCGACCCCGGACACTGAAGCTTTCTTT
CASSSTPDTEAFF
>TRBV7-2|.|TRBJ2-4|many
TGTGCCAGCAGCTTCCTAGGGGGCGGGGACATTCAGTACTTC
CASSFLGGGDIQYF
>TRBV5-1|TRBD1|TRBJ1-2|many
TGCGCCAGCAGCTATGACAGGGTCACAGACGGCTACACCTTC
CASSYDRVTDGYTF
>TRBV16|.|TRBJ1-1|.
TGTGCCAGCAGCCCCTGGACAGAAGCTTTCTTT
CASSPWTEAFF
>TRBV20-1|TRBD2|TRBJ2-5|few
TGCAGTGCTAGAGGGGCGGGGGGACAAGAGACCCAGTACTTC
CSARGAGGQETQYF
>TRBV4-3|.|TRBJ1-1|many
TGCGCCAGCAGCCAAAACCCTTTACAGACCCTGAACACTGAAGCTTTCTTT
CASSQNPLQTLNTEAFF
>TRBV10-3|.|TRBJ1-6|.
TGTGCCATCAGTGAGTCCCTACAGGGAGGATTTTCACCCCTCCACTTT
CAISESLQGGFSPLHF
>TRBV18|TRBD1|TRBJ2-7|few
TGTGCCAGCTCCCAGGCCGGGACAGGGCCTTCATTC
CASSQAGTGPSF
>TRBV10-3|TRBD2|TRBJ2-1|.
TGTGCCATCAGTGAAACTAGCGGGGGGTTCAATGAGCAGTTCTTC
CAISETSGGFNEQFF
>TRBV25-1|.|TRBJ2-5|many
TGTGCCAGCAGTGCAGGGTCGACCCAGTACTTC
CASSAGSTQYF
>TRBV20-1|.|TRBJ1-4|many
TGCAGTGCTAGAATCCCCAGAAATGAAAAACTGTTTTTT
CSARIPRNEKLFF
>TRBV28|.|TRBJ2-7|few
TGTGCCTGCACCGGGACTCCATCCTACGAGCAGTACTTC
CACTGTPSYEQYF